This entry concerns a single T cell receptor (beta chain). Other DNA sequences from this sample encode an identical CDR3 as well. Positively selected for CCR7, the CD45RO-negative cells used as naive CD8 cells excluded terminally differentiated effector memory CD45RA+ cells. The data belong to a study of shared clonotypes between healthy human individuals. The CDR3 spans 13 residues. Trimming shortened V by 3 bases and J by 0 bases, and 4 bases separated the two germline ends. Germline CDR1 MDHEN, CDR2 SYDVKM. Sorted-subset replicate PCR reactions were performed with around 210 ng DNA, corresponding to roughly 31,000 T cell genomes. Only in-frame clones appear in the TCRdb table, and some are missing; sequencing was by immunoSEQ multiplex PCR. The sample carries about 2 million clones, roughly 95% recorded once.

This chain joins TRBV28 and TRBJ2-3, with D unresolved. The clonotype originates from a man younger than 30 in good health. The sequencing sample was made of naive CD8+ T cells sorted from blood. CDR3 residues: CASSLFSTDTQYF. Here the CDR3 DNA reads TGTGCCAGCAGTTTGTTTAGCACAGATACGCAGTATTTT.